The 22 T cell receptor beta chains in this list originate from one sample, sequenced in a study of cytomegalovirus exposure and HLA in healthy donors. Amplification used 60 Vbeta primers and 13 Jbeta primers. Some clones are missing from TCRdb's copy, which holds only in-frame ones; the method was immunoSEQ multiplex PCR. This table holds around 90,000 clones, 80% found once. The sequencing input was PBMCs. The receptor source for this set is a man between 25 and 39 years old in good health and CMV-seronegative.

This clone was found many times. The identical CDR3 is also encoded by other nucleotide sequences in the sample. The chain is built from TRBV6-1 and TRBJ1-4; 8 bases are shared with TRBD1. The junction had 0 bases not matched to a gene; V was cut back by 1 base and J by 5 bases. This CDR3 is built from 14 residues. Germline V gives CDR1 MNHNS, CDR2 SASEGT. The chain's CDR3 is CASSEGQGNEKLFF. The CDR3 DNA follows: TGTGCCAGCAGTGAAGGACAGGGGAATGAAAAACTGTTTTTT.

This sequence joins TRBV30 and TRBJ2-5; TRBD2 aligns across 7 bases. Germline V CDR1 and CDR2: GTSNPN, SVGIG (reference sequence). The CDR3 length is 13 residues. Trimming removed 2 bases from V and 4 bases from J; junction bases left unmatched: 4. CDR3 residues: CAWSLAGAETQYF. The CDR3 DNA reads TGTGCCTGGAGTTTGGCGGGAGCAGAGACCCAGTACTTC.

This clone was counted a single time. The gene calls are TRBV29-1 and TRBJ2-7; no reliable D call. V dropped 4 bases and J dropped 3 bases, with 4 bases sitting between them. From germline, CDR1 is SQVTM and CDR2 ANQGSEA. The CDR3 is made up of 10 amino acids. The CDR3 protein is CSVGSYEQYF. DNA for the CDR3: TGCAGCGTTGGGAGCTACGAGCAGTACTTC.

V usage is TRBV11-3 and J usage is TRBJ2-1; 13 nucleotides match TRBD2. The germline V gene has CDR1 SGHNT and CDR2 YENEEA. This CDR3 contains 19 residues. With V trimmed by 6 bases and J by 0 bases, 11 bases remained unmatched. This CDR3 is CASSYRTSGGYLSYNEQFF. The CDR3 nucleotides read TGTGCCAGCAGTTATCGGACTAGCGGGGGCTACCTCTCCTACAATGAGCAGTTCTTC.

V gene TRBV6-5 combines with J gene TRBJ2-7, with 8 bases that match TRBD1. The CDR3 is 15 amino acids. CDR1 is MNHEY and CDR2 is SVGAGI in the germline V gene. Trimming removed 6 bases from V and 0 bases from J; junction bases left unmatched: 7. Here the CDR3 DNA reads TGTGCCAGCAGCAAAGATACAGGGGGCTCCTACGAGCAGTACTTC. This codes for CASSKDTGGSYEQYF.

This rearrangement joins TRBV2 to TRBJ1-5, with 9 bases lining up with TRBD1. V gave up 10 bases and J gave up 2 bases; unmatched junction bases: 6. The CDR3 runs to 14 residues. Per germline, CDR1 SNHLY and CDR2 FYNNEI. CDR3 DNA sequence: TGTGCCACACAGGGGGCGGGGGGCAATCAGCCCCAGCATTTT. This encodes CATQGAGGNQPQHF.

This clone was seen only a few times. The rearrangement links TRBV19 to TRBJ2-7; TRBD1 matches at 7 bases. Germline values: CDR1 LNHDA, CDR2 SQIVND (reference sequence). The ends lost 3 bases at V and 6 bases at J; junction bases unmatched: 5. The CDR3 totals 13 residues. The CDR3 sequence is CASSIDRVTEQYF. CDR3 bases: TGTGCCAGTAGTATTGACAGGGTTACCGAGCAGTACTTC.

This clone was recorded many times. This chain connects TRBV5-5 to TRBJ2-7; 13 bases map to TRBD2. The germline gives CDR1 SGHKS, CDR2 YYEKEE (reference sequence). CDR3 length: 15 residues. The V and J ends lost 4 bases and 4 bases, in that order; junction bases with no gene match: 5. The CDR3 region has the DNA TGTGCCAGCAGCGCCGGACTAGCGGGAGTGTACGAGCAGTACTTC. Encoded protein: CASSAGLAGVYEQYF.

V is TRBV5-6 and J is TRBJ2-1, with D possibly matching TRBD2 (6 bases). The V gene lost 0 bases and the J gene lost 5 bases, with 18 bases spanning the gap. The length of the CDR3 is 17 residues. Germline V gives CDR1 SGHDT, CDR2 YYEEEE. The CDR3 nucleotides read TGTGCCAGCAGCTTGGGTGCCACGGGGGATAAACACAATGAGCAGTTCTTC. This encodes CASSLGATGDKHNEQFF.

The rearrangement uses TRBV28 and TRBJ1-2; D uncertain. Looked up from germline, CDR1 is MDHEN and CDR2 is SYDVKM. This CDR3 is 12 amino acids long. V was cut by 8 bases and J by 5 bases, with 12 bases left in between. CDR3 protein: CASQFPNYGYTF. CDR3 DNA sequence: TGTGCCAGCCAGTTCCCAAATTATGGCTACACCTTC.

The chain carries TRBV7-9 and TRBJ1-1; D remains unclear. CDR1 is SEHNR, CDR2 FQNEAQ, per germline (reference sequence). The CDR3 contains 15 residues. Trimming cost V 5 bases and J 1 base, with 14 bases left between them. The DNA for the CDR3 is TGTGCCAGCAGCCCGCCGACAAGACAGAACACTGAAGCTTTCTTT. This codes for CASSPPTRQNTEAFF.

This chain joins TRBV18 and TRBJ2-7, with D possibly being TRBD2 (5 bases). Deletions cut 1 base from V and 2 bases from J, with 9 bases between. The CDR3 loop spans 14 amino acids. CDR1 is KGHSH and CDR2 is LQKENI in the germline V gene. The CDR3 nucleotides are TGTGCCAGCTCACCACGACGGGGAACCTACGAGCAGTACTTC. Translated, it gives CASSPRRGTYEQYF.

The CDR3 spells CASSREAGTSGGTTYEQYF. In DNA form, the CDR3 reads TGCGCCAGCAGCCGAGAAGCCGGGACTAGCGGGGGTACTACCTACGAGCAGTACTTC. This chain uses TRBV4-3 with TRBJ2-7; 14 bases map to TRBD2. The V gene end was trimmed by 4 bases and the J gene end by 2 bases; junction bases not matched to a gene: 13. CDR3 size: 19 residues. Germline loops: CDR1 LGHNA, CDR2 YSLEER.

The chain couples TRBV2 to TRBJ1-5; D remains unclear. The germline CDR1 and CDR2 sequences are SNHLY and FYNNEI. Trimming took 3 bases from V and 1 from J, leaving 10 bases between them. The CDR3 totals 15 residues. CDR3: CASSDLSGSNQPQHF. The DNA for the CDR3 is TGTGCCAGCAGTGATCTGTCGGGAAGCAATCAGCCCCAGCATTTT.

CDR3 sequence (DNA): TGTGCCAGCAGCTTAGGGGGGAAGAACACTGAAGCTTTCTTT. Encoded protein: CASSLGGKNTEAFF. This sequence joins TRBV7-3 and TRBJ1-1; perhaps TRBD1 as D (5 bases). The CDR3 length is 14 residues. The ends were cut back, 2 bases at V and 1 base at J, with 8 bases in the middle. CDR1 is SGHTA and CDR2 is FQGTGA in the germline V gene.

The rearrangement joins TRBV6-6 to TRBJ1-2; tentatively, D is TRBD1 (6 bases). This CDR3 contains 14 residues. V was shortened by 6 bases and J by 2 bases, with 13 bases between the two germline ends. Germline CDR1 reads MNHNY; CDR2 reads SVGAGI (reference sequence). The CDR3 sequence is CASSLQGSNYGYTF. The CDR3 DNA sequence: TGTGCCAGCAGCTTACAGGGCAGCAACTATGGCTACACCTTC.

The chain combines TRBV19 with TRBJ2-1; 10 positions agree with TRBD2. The CDR3 length is 16 residues. The germline V gene has CDR1 LNHDA and CDR2 SQIVND (reference sequence). Unmatched junction bases numbered 7, after V lost 6 bases and J lost 2 bases. Written as DNA, the CDR3 is TGTGCCAGTAGCCCCCTTCTAGCGGGGGCCTACAATGAGCAGTTCTTC. This sequence encodes CASSPLLAGAYNEQFF.

The chain joins TRBV11-1 to TRBJ1-2; D remains unclear. Trimming took 0 bases from V and 4 from J, leaving 15 bases between them. Germline CDR1 and CDR2: SGHAT and FQDESV (reference sequence). The CDR3 contains 16 residues. The CDR3 nucleotides read TGTGCCAGCAGCTTAGCGCCCGGCCTTCGGGGCTATGGCTACACCTTC. Translating it yields CASSLAPGLRGYGYTF.

The rearrangement uses TRBV30 and TRBJ2-2; D may be TRBD1 (5 bases). The CDR3 is made up of 15 amino acids. The germline V and J ends were trimmed by 2 bases and 5 bases, with 15 bases remaining between them. Germline lookup yields CDR1 GTSNPN and CDR2 SVGIG (reference sequence). This CDR3 is CAWSSPGKDTGELFF. The CDR3 DNA follows: TGTGCCTGGAGTAGCCCAGGGAAAGATACCGGGGAGCTGTTTTTT.

This rearrangement joins TRBV4-1 to TRBJ1-1; 9 positions match TRBD1. V was clipped by 1 base and J by 3 bases; unmatched bases: 0. CDR1 is MGHRA and CDR2 is YSYEKL in the germline V gene. The CDR3 length is 14 residues. CDR3 coding DNA: TGCGCCAGCAGCCAAGGGACAGGGGACACTGAAGCTTTCTTT. Protein sequence: CASSQGTGDTEAFF.

The genes are TRBV19 and TRBJ2-6; 9 nucleotides line up with TRBD1. Trimming removed 5 bases from V and 1 base from J; junction bases left unmatched: 6. The CDR3 spans 17 residues. CDR1 is LNHDA, CDR2 SQIVND, per germline (reference sequence). This CDR3 reads CASSPTGTGSGANVLTF. The CDR3 nucleotides are TGTGCCAGTAGTCCCACCGGGACAGGGTCTGGGGCCAACGTCCTGACTTTC.

V and J are TRBV2 and TRBJ2-5, with TRBD2 identical over 8 bases. The germline V gene encodes CDR1 SNHLY and CDR2 FYNNEI. The length of the CDR3 is 14 residues. The V and J ends lost 6 bases and 4 bases, in that order; junction bases with no gene match: 7. CDR3 nucleotides: TGTGCCAGCAGCCGTACCCTAGCGGGAGAGACCCAGTACTTC. This codes for CASSRTLAGETQYF.